This entry concerns a single T cell receptor beta chain. The antigen this receptor binds is unknown. Nothing much larger sits one base from this clone, and base qualities are not available. These data are taken from a study of blood T cell repertoires in COVID-19 (dated by TCRdb to about 2020). Regarding the research as a whole: Samples from collaborators originated in the United States, Italy and Spain and spanned both the acute and convalescent phases of COVID-19. Samples came from the ongoing ImmuneRACE study (first 160 participants) plus 1,254 subjects from 6 global collaborators. The prospective study material was composed of cDNA or gDNA derived from T cells, B-cell-depleted T cells, or PBMCs. Where HLA class I and class II types were available, the types were taken from metadata supplied by the sample provider, not from assay-based typing. The repertoires were released in a freely available public database meant as a resource for research on the immune response to SARS-CoV-2. The dataset comprised deeply sampled blood TCRbeta repertoires from subjects exposed to, actively infected with, or recovered from COVID-19. A de-identified subject ID, COVID-19 status, age in years and sex were almost always included in the sample metadata. General study outcomes and caveats: How much clinical and demographic metadata was included differed by source and by participant, and the metadata was provided uncurated.

The immunoSEQ Assay, a bias-controlled multiplex PCR, was used to amplify TCRbeta CDR3 regions from genomic DNA. The study's own analysis went as follows. The number of nucleated cells in each sample was estimated from the amplification of reference gene primers within the assay. To quantify the absolute abundance of each unique TCRbeta CDR3 rearrangement, sequence reads were collapsed and filtered. For each sample, productive Simpson clonality was calculated as the square root of Simpson's diversity index across productive rearrangements. This is the immuneACCESS table as TCRdb keeps it, with only in-frame sequences that have V and J called. A part of the clones is gone; compared with another copy, unresolved V genes explain less than half, and the rest is unexplained. Clone size and the V and J calls come from that table; the DNA yielded D and trimming. For this sample there are some 260,000 clones; about 89% appear just once. The ten largest clonotypes hold roughly 8.3% of the sample.

Enrolling through a virtual design, the prospective study's participants ranged in age from roughly 18 to 89 years and lived across 24 United States geographic areas. In the prospective study, cohorts were assigned on the basis of participant-reported clinical history obtained from a screening survey and a study questionnaire. ImmuneRACE Cohort 3 recovered participants were defined by two consecutive negative NP/OP PCR tests, healthcare professional clearance, or symptom resolution. Mobile phlebotomists in the prospective study collected whole blood, serum and a nasopharyngeal or oropharyngeal swab from every participant. Over an approximately two-month period, participants in the prospective study had the option of providing additional blood draws and questionnaires. Blood samples from the prospective study were shipped frozen or at room temperature prior to DNA extraction. The source of this sequence is a man aged 35 to 55 who had recovered from COVID-19. The material sequenced was PBMCs or T cells enriched from blood (not recorded which).

This receptor has the CDR3 CASSWTENYGYTF. The base sequence is TGCGCCAGCAGCTGGACAGAGAACTATGGCTACACCTTC. Recombination linked TRBV5-1 to TRBJ1-2; the best D guess is TRBD1, with 6 bases matching. V gives up 3 bases and J gives up 2 bases, and the segment between their germline ends measures 8 bases. From the cysteine up to the phenylalanine, the CDR3 has a length of 13 residues. Only the CDR3 region is kept as DNA, spanning 39 bases read in frame from base 1. Taken from the germline V gene, the CDR1 and CDR2 loops are SGHRS and YFSETQ. Supplemented by the reference TRBV5-1 and TRBJ1-2 proteins around the CDR3, the complete variable domain is KAGVTQTPRYLIKTRGQQVTLSCSPISGHRSVSWYQQTPGQGLQFLFEYFSETQRNKGNFPGRFSGRQFSNSRSEMNVSTLELGDSALYLCASSWTENYGYTFGSGTRLTVV.